These 16 T cell receptor beta chains share one sample of origin, sequenced in a study of CD8+ T cells in alopecia areata. As for treatment: oral pan-JAK inhibitor, 5-10 mg twice daily. The authors extracted RNA and reverse transcribed it into cDNA as the sequencing template. Clones were read by immunoSEQ multiplex PCR, and TCRdb kept only the in-frame ones, dropping some. The sample lists under 150,000 clones; less than 60% were seen once. Sequencing was performed on CD4+ T cells sorted from blood, taken at week 24, from a patient treated with tofacitinib. All receptors derive from a human donor with alopecia areata.

The chain couples TRBV6-5 to TRBJ1-1, with a weak D call TRBD1 (6 bases). The CDR3 totals 12 residues. The V and J ends lost 5 bases and 7 bases respectively, with 11 bases between them. Per the germline V gene, CDR1 is MNHEY and CDR2 is SVGAGI. The CDR3 bases are TGTGCCAGCAGTGGAGGGGGAGGTGAAGCTTTCTTT. This translates into CASSGGGGEAFF.

This clone has a handful of counts. The chain combines TRBV29-1 with TRBJ1-1; possibly TRBD1 for D (5 bases). The V end was cut by 7 bases, the J end by 3 bases, with 9 bases between. CDR1 is SQVTM, CDR2 ANQGSEA, per germline. The CDR3 sequence is 11 residues long. Here the CDR3 reads CSAWGYTEAFF. CDR3 nucleotide sequence: TGCAGCGCCTGGGGGTACACTGAAGCTTTCTTT. Together with reference TRBV29-1 and TRBJ1-1, the CDR3 gives the full variable domain: SAVISQKPSRDICQRGTSLTIQCQVDSQVTMMFWYRQQPGQSLTLIATANQGSEATYESGFVIDKFPISRPNLTFSTLTVSNMSPEDSSIYLCSAWGYTEAFFGQGTRLTVV.

This clone was detected only a few times. The J gene is TRBJ2-1, the V gene TRBV5-1; perhaps D is TRBD1 or TRBD2 (5 bases each). Trimming left V 2 bases short and J 8 bases short, with 11 bases between. Germline assignment: CDR1 SGHRS and CDR2 YFSETQ. CDR3 length: 13 amino acids. The DNA for the CDR3 is TGCGCCAGCAGCTTAGGGACCGCCGATGAGCAGTTCTTC. This translates into CASSLGTADEQFF.

The chain couples TRBV7-2 to TRBJ1-4, with TRBD1 identical over 8 bases. Trimming cost V 3 bases and J 6 bases; bases outside gene matches: 3. The V gene's germline CDR1 is SGHTA and CDR2 FQGNSA. This CDR3 spans 14 amino acids. Here the CDR3 reads CASSFQTGDEKLFF. In nucleotides, the CDR3 is TGTGCCAGCAGCTTTCAGACAGGGGATGAAAAACTGTTTTTT.

This chain uses TRBV9 with TRBJ1-1; 7 positions agree with TRBD1. Losses at the gene ends were 4 bases for V and 8 bases for J; bases not matched to a gene: 8. This CDR3 spans 13 amino acids. Germline V lookup: CDR1 SGDLS, CDR2 YYNGEE. The CDR3 DNA follows: TGTGCCAGCAGCCCTAGACAGGGAGGCGAAGCTTTCTTT. It is translated as CASSPRQGGEAFF. Full variable domain (missing parts from reference TRBV9 and TRBJ1-1): DSGVTQTPKHLITATGQRVTLRCSPRSGDLSVYWYQQSLDQGLQFLIQYYNGEERAKGNILERFSAQQFPDLHSELNLSSLELGDSALYFCASSPRQGGEAFFGQGTRLTVV.

This chain connects TRBV6-1 to TRBJ1-3; a possible D gene is TRBD1 (6 bases). The germline V and J ends were trimmed by 7 bases and 0 bases, with 13 bases remaining between them. This CDR3 is 15 amino acids long. Germline CDR1 reads MNHNS; CDR2 reads SASEGT. DNA of the CDR3: TGTGCCAGCACCTTGGGGGCGGACTCTGGAAACACCATATATTTT. Protein product: CASTLGADSGNTIYF.

This clone was found a few times. The V gene is TRBV29-1, the J gene TRBJ2-2; D is unclear. Looked up from germline, CDR1 is SQVTM and CDR2 is ANQGSEA. This CDR3 contains 15 residues. V was trimmed by 0 bases and J by 1 base, leaving 9 bases between them. The CDR3, as DNA: TGCAGCGTTGAAGAGCAAGATAAGAACACCGGGGAGCTGTTTTTT. It codes for CSVEEQDKNTGELFF.

This rearrangement joins TRBV6-5 to TRBJ2-7; 8 bases match TRBD2. Germline V gene data show CDR1 as MNHEY and CDR2 as SVGAGI. J lost 1 base, V lost 0 bases, and 5 bases had no gene match. This CDR3 contains 16 residues. The CDR3 nucleotides are TGTGCCAGCAGTTACTCAACGGGGGGGCCGTCCTACGAGCAGTACTTC. Its protein is CASSYSTGGPSYEQYF.

The V gene is TRBV7-2, the J gene TRBJ2-5, with 8 nucleotides matching TRBD2. This CDR3 is built from 15 residues. V shed 5 bases, J shed 1 base, and the junction held 6 bases outside the gene matches. In germline, CDR1 is SGHTA, CDR2 FQGNSA. The CDR3: CASSPQGTSQETQYF. The DNA for the CDR3 is TGTGCCAGCAGCCCGCAAGGGACTAGCCAAGAGACCCAGTACTTC.

The rearrangement uses TRBV4-3 and TRBJ1-1, with 7 bases aligning to TRBD1. The CDR3 has 14 residues. Germline V gene sequence: CDR1 LGHNA, CDR2 YSLEER. The trim removed 3 bases at V and 5 bases at J, leaving 6 bases unmatched. For the CDR3, the DNA is TGCGCCAGCAGCCAGGACAGGAGGGAAACTGAAGCTTTCTTT. Translated: CASSQDRRETEAFF.

The genes are TRBV20-1 and TRBJ2-1; D is uncertain. From germline, CDR1 is DFQATT and CDR2 SNEGSKA (reference sequence). Trimming removed 0 bases from V and 9 bases from J, with 6 bases in between. The CDR3 totals 11 residues. As DNA, the CDR3 is TGCAGTGCTAGAGATAGCCGTGAGCAGTTCTTC. This gives the protein CSARDSREQFF.

This clone was detected a few times. The genes are TRBV2 and TRBJ2-1; tentatively, D is TRBD1 (6 bases). Trimming removed 5 bases from V and 10 bases from J, with 9 bases in between. CDR1 is SNHLY, CDR2 FYNNEI, per germline. The CDR3 covers 11 residues. CDR3 loop: CASSYDREQFF. The CDR3 DNA is TGTGCCAGCAGTTACGACAGGGAGCAGTTCTTC.

This clone was counted a few times. The chain carries TRBV29-1 and TRBJ1-2, with TRBD1 as a possible D gene (6 bases). This CDR3 comprises 13 residues. CDR1 is SQVTM, CDR2 ANQGSEA, per germline. DNA of the CDR3: TGCAGTGACACCAGGGGAACTAACTATGGCTACACCTTC. This sequence encodes CSDTRGTNYGYTF.

The chain uses TRBV29-1 and TRBJ1-1, with D unclear. The V gene lost 5 bases and the J gene lost 0 bases, with 13 bases spanning the gap. Germline CDR1 reads SQVTM; CDR2 reads ANQGSEA. This CDR3 contains 14 residues. CDR3 bases: TGCAGCGTTCCCCCGGGGTCAGTGAACACTGAAGCTTTCTTT. This sequence encodes CSVPPGSVNTEAFF.

The chain combines TRBV2 with TRBJ2-3; the match to TRBD2 covers 13 bases. V shed 6 bases and J 5 bases; nucleotides not matched to a gene: 2. The CDR3 covers 14 residues. CDR1 and CDR2 from the germline V gene are SNHLY and FYNNEI. CDR3 loop: CASSRLAGGDTQYF. The CDR3 DNA reads TGTGCCAGCAGCCGACTAGCGGGGGGAGATACGCAGTATTTT.

CDR3 in amino acids: CSVRAGRANSPLHF. DNA of the CDR3: TGCAGCGTTCGGGCAGGGCGAGCTAATTCACCCCTCCACTTT. This chain connects TRBV29-1 to TRBJ1-6; perhaps TRBD1 as D (5 bases). With 5 bases removed from V and 6 bases from J, the gap between germline ends came to 14 bases. Per the germline V gene, CDR1 is SQVTM and CDR2 is ANQGSEA. CDR3 length: 14 residues.